This record concerns one TCR beta chain sequence. Cohorts were assigned according to the clinical history that participants reported. The data are from a study of blood T cell repertoires in COVID-19. Study context: Acute-phase and convalescent COVID-19 samples originated in the United States, Italy and Spain. T cells, B-cell-depleted T cells, or PBMCs supplied cDNA or gDNA.

This CDR3 has 15 residues. V was cut by 6 bases and J by 1 base, with 16 bases left in between. The germline V gene encodes CDR1 SGHDT and CDR2 YYEEEE. Authors' methods: How many nucleated cells were present was estimated from reference gene primer amplification. The protocol was immunoSEQ multiplex PCR, while the TCRdb copy is restricted to in-frame clones and leaves out a portion. The V and J calls and clone size were taken over from that table, and D and trimming were inferred from the DNA. The sample has about 210,000 clones, 80% seen once. The sequence was obtained from a man aged 25 to 40 with acute COVID-19. Input material: PBMCs or T cells enriched from blood (not recorded which). The gene calls are TRBV5-6 and TRBJ1-1, with D perhaps TRBD1 (5 bases). In nucleotides, the CDR3 is TGTGCCAGCATCCCCTGGGAGGGGACGAACACTGAAGCTTTCTTT. Its translation: CASIPWEGTNTEAFF. The whole variable domain, filled in from reference TRBV5-6 and TRBJ1-1, reads DAGVTQSPTHLIKTRGQQVTLRCSPKSGHDTVSWYQQALGQGPQFIFQYYEEEERQRGNFPDRFSGHQFPNYSSELNVNALLLGDSALYLCASIPWEGTNTEAFFGQGTRLTVV.